Listed below are T cell receptor beta chains from one sample, sequenced in a study of T cells in Graves' hyperthyroidism and ophthalmopathy. TCRdb re-derived calls from the multiplex PCR reads in MiXCR, one entry per CDR3 protein. The table has approximately 410,000 distinct CDR3 sequences, roughly an eighth seen once; the top ten hold roughly 4.8%. Input material: blood. Receptor source: a woman between 18 and 29 years old with Graves' hyperthyroidism. The CDR3 runs from the conserved cysteine through the conserved F or W. A D gene is named only where the DNA matches it firmly. A clone size is listed for some rows: how often the clone was seen (once, few, many), or a class if it is expanded.

j_call	clone_size	cdr3_length	d_call	v_call	cdr3_nt	cdr3_aa
TRBJ2-1	many	15	.	TRBV6-1	TGTGCCAGCAAATGGCGCGAGAGCTCCTACAATGAGCAGTTCTTC	CASKWRESSYNEQFF
TRBJ2-7	many	13	.	TRBV28	TGTGCCAGCAGTCTCCGGGACCCCTACGAGCAGTACTTC	CASSLRDPYEQYF
TRBJ1-1	once	15	.	TRBV19	TGTGCCAGTAGTATAGGGACAACCGGCGGCACTGAAGCTTTCTTT	CASSIGTTGGTEAFF
TRBJ1-5	few	12	.	TRBV7-3	TGTGCCAGCAGCGAGCAAAATCAGCCCCAGCATTTT	CASSEQNQPQHF
TRBJ2-1	many	15	TRBD2	TRBV20-1	TGCAGTGCTCCCGTAGGACTAGGGGACTACAATGAGCAGTTCTTC	CSAPVGLGDYNEQFF
TRBJ1-2	.	12	.	TRBV9	TGTGCCAGCAGCGTAGAACTCGGAGAGCCCACCTTC	CASSVELGEPTF
TRBJ1-1	few	14	.	TRBV6-5	TGTGCCAGCAGTTACTCGTGGGGGAGCACTGAAGCTTTCTTT	CASSYSWGSTEAFF
TRBJ2-7	many	12	.	TRBV7-9	TGTGCCAGCAGCCCCTATCAGAGCGAGCAGTACTTC	CASSPYQSEQYF
TRBJ2-5	many	16	.	TRBV11-1	TGTGCCAGCAGTAGGAGGGGGGGAGCCCACCAAGAGACCCAGTACTTC	CASSRRGGAHQETQYF
TRBJ2-7	many	13	.	TRBV20-1	TGCAGTGCTAGGGAGGGGGCGATCTACGAGCAGTACTTC	CSAREGAIYEQYF
TRBJ2-1	.	15	TRBD2	TRBV11-2	TGTGCCAGCAGTGACTCTGAGACTAGCGTGAGTGAGCAGTTCTTC	CASSDSETSVSEQFF